What follows are 32 T cell receptor beta chains derived from one specimen sequenced in a study of T cells in localized non-small cell lung cancer. Sequencing used immunoSEQ multiplex PCR; TCRdb keeps in-frame clones, though not all of them. Among about 27,000 clones listed, around 90% were seen once. The sequencing used peripheral blood, collected before any cancer treatment. Receptors were obtained from a woman aged 40-70 years with stage I lung adenocarcinoma.

This clone was detected only a few times. This chain uses TRBV6-1 with TRBJ2-2, with TRBD1 matching over 9 bases. The trim removed 3 bases at V and 5 bases at J, leaving 1 base unmatched. The CDR3 loop spans 14 amino acids. Germline CDR1 reads MNHNS; CDR2 reads SASEGT. The CDR3 sequence: CASSETGGTGELFF. The CDR3 nucleotides read TGTGCCAGCAGTGAGACAGGGGGGACCGGGGAGCTGTTTTTT.

The rearrangement joins TRBV21-1 to TRBJ2-7; TRBD2 is the table's D call and was not checked against the DNA. TRBV21-1 constitutes a pseudogene. The CDR3 consists of 16 residues. Here the CDR3 DNA reads TGTGCCAGCAGCAAAGGAGAGGAAGGCGGATACTACGAGCAGTACTTC. Translating gives CASSKGEEGGYYEQYF.

This chain links TRBV5-1 with TRBJ2-4, with TRBD1 matching over 7 bases. The CDR3 length is 15 residues. With V trimmed by 4 bases and J by 4 bases, 8 bases remained unmatched. Per the germline V gene, CDR1 is SGHRS and CDR2 is YFSETQ. As DNA, the CDR3 is TGCGCCAGCAGCCTAATAGGGGGCGTTAAAAACATTCAGTACTTC. Translating it yields CASSLIGGVKNIQYF.

The gene calls are TRBV6-5 and TRBJ2-3; D is possibly TRBD1 or TRBD2 (5 bases each). The CDR3 length is 16 residues. Trimming pared 0 bases from V and 4 bases from J, leaving 14 bases between. Per the germline V gene, CDR1 is MNHEY and CDR2 is SVGAGI. CDR3 amino acids: CASSYSGTQRADTQYF. As DNA, the CDR3 is TGTGCCAGCAGTTACTCCGGGACCCAAAGAGCAGATACGCAGTATTTT.

This chain connects TRBV7-2 to TRBJ1-2; 9 bases map to TRBD1. V lost 5 bases to trimming and J lost 3 bases; unmatched junction nucleotides: 7. The V gene's germline CDR1 is SGHTA and CDR2 FQGNSA. The length of the CDR3 is 15 residues. The CDR3 loop reads CASSLDRGSHYGYTF. CDR3 nucleotide sequence: TGTGCCAGCAGCCTAGACAGGGGGAGTCACTATGGCTACACCTTC.

The CDR3 here is CASSTLSGGGTEAFF. For the CDR3, the DNA is TGTGCCAGCAGCACCCTATCGGGAGGGGGCACTGAAGCTTTCTTT. The chain couples TRBV7-2 to TRBJ1-1; D is perhaps TRBD1 (6 bases). The CDR3 is made up of 15 amino acids. Germline V gene lookup returns CDR1 SGHTA and CDR2 FQGNSA. Between the trimmed V and J ends, which lost 5 bases and 4 bases, there was a span of 17 bases.

This clone turned up a few times. V gene TRBV7-9 combines with J gene TRBJ1-1; 10 bases agree with TRBD1. The CDR3 covers 13 residues. Germline CDR1 and CDR2: SEHNR and FQNEAQ (reference sequence). J gave up 5 bases and V 6 bases, and 3 bases lay outside the gene matches. CDR3 sequence: CASRDRGTTEAFF. DNA of the CDR3: TGTGCCAGCAGGGACAGGGGGACAACTGAAGCTTTCTTT.

The chain combines TRBV7-3 with TRBJ2-7, with 9 bases identical to TRBD1. There are 19 residues in the CDR3. Looked up from germline, CDR1 is SGHTA and CDR2 is FQGTGA. With V trimmed by 0 bases and J by 0 bases, 12 bases remained unmatched. This CDR3 reads CASSLTPGAGQGPSYEQYF. The CDR3 DNA reads as TGTGCCAGCAGCTTAACTCCGGGGGCCGGACAGGGGCCCTCCTACGAGCAGTACTTC.

The rearrangement joins TRBV7-2 to TRBJ1-4; perhaps TRBD1 as D (5 bases). Germline values: CDR1 SGHTA, CDR2 FQGNSA. The CDR3 runs 14 residues. The V end was cut by 5 bases, the J end by 5 bases, with 12 bases between. CDR3 sequence reads: CASSISGPNEKLFF. The CDR3 DNA reads as TGTGCCAGCAGCATATCGGGGCCAAATGAAAAACTGTTTTTT.

A word on this clone: Likely a read error: the CDR3 ends without its conserved phenylalanine or tryptophan. The V call is TRBV10-3, the J call TRBJ2-7; D gene unclear. V was clipped by 3 bases and J by 2 bases, with 5 bases between them. CDR3 length equals 12 residues. Germline values: CDR1 ENHRY, CDR2 SYGVKD. CDR3 sequence reads: CAISESTYEQYI. The CDR3 DNA reads as TGTGCCATCAGTGAATCGACCTACGAGCAGTACATC.

The chain carries TRBV11-2 and TRBJ2-5; 9 bases are shared with TRBD2. In germline, CDR1 is SGHAT, CDR2 FQNNGV. Trimming removed 5 bases from V and 7 bases from J; junction bases left unmatched: 11. The CDR3 extends over 15 amino acids. Here the CDR3 DNA reads TGTGCCAGCAGCCAACGGGGACTAGCTGAGGGGACCCAGTACTTC. This translates into CASSQRGLAEGTQYF.

The rearrangement links TRBV5-6 to TRBJ1-1; 7 bases map to TRBD1. This CDR3 is built from 16 residues. CDR1 and CDR2 (germline): SGHDT, YYEEEE. The ends lost 0 bases at V and 1 base at J; junction bases unmatched: 6. In DNA, the CDR3 is TGTGCCAGCAGCTTGGAGAGGGGGCTAAGGAACACTGAAGCTTTCTTT. Translating it yields CASSLERGLRNTEAFF.

The chain is built from TRBV18 and TRBJ1-1; D perhaps matches TRBD1 (6 bases). The CDR3 runs 16 residues. V lost 1 base to trimming and J lost 1 base, with 13 bases between them. CDR1 KGHSH and CDR2 LQKENI come from the germline V gene. In nucleotides, the CDR3 is TGTGCCAGCTCACCACAGAGTGAGGGACAGAACACTGAAGCTTTCTTT. Its translation: CASSPQSEGQNTEAFF.

This clone was seen a single time. The rearrangement links TRBV6-5 to TRBJ1-6, with TRBD1 identical over 9 bases. Germline V gives CDR1 MNHEY, CDR2 SVGAGI. After removal of 2 bases from V and 10 bases from J, the junction contained 6 bases not matched to a gene. CDR3 size: 15 residues. CDR3 protein: CASSYTGQGGSPLHF. The CDR3, as DNA: TGTGCCAGCAGTTACACGGGACAGGGAGGGTCACCCCTCCACTTT.

This chain links TRBV6-1 with TRBJ2-1; D may be TRBD2 (5 bases). The V and J ends lost 5 bases and 3 bases respectively, with 14 bases between them. The CDR3 runs to 15 residues. Germline lookup yields CDR1 MNHNS and CDR2 SASEGT. The CDR3 protein is CASSPGNRYYNEQFF. DNA of the CDR3: TGTGCCAGCAGTCCCGGGAACAGATACTACAATGAGCAGTTCTTC.

The chain uses TRBV25-1 and TRBJ1-1; D uncertain. In germline, CDR1 is MGHDK, CDR2 SYGVNS. This CDR3 region has 14 residues. V was cut by 1 base and J by 4 bases, with 10 bases left in between. CDR3 sequence: CASSEFGSFTEAFF. The CDR3 DNA reads as TGTGCCAGCAGTGAATTCGGTTCTTTCACTGAAGCTTTCTTT.

The rearrangement joins TRBV2 to TRBJ2-1; D is perhaps TRBD2 (6 bases). Deletions cut 6 bases from V and 4 bases from J, with 19 bases between. Germline-derived CDR1 and CDR2 are SNHLY and FYNNEI. The CDR3 has 16 amino acids. The CDR3 DNA reads TGTGCCAGCAGGGCAGAACCGGGACTTGAATACAATGAGCAGTTCTTC. Protein: CASRAEPGLEYNEQFF. Drawing the rest from reference TRBV2 and TRBJ2-1, the complete variable domain is EPEVTQTPSHQVTQMGQEVILRCVPISNHLYFYWYRQILGQKVEFLVSFYNNEISEKSEIFDDQFSVERPDGSNFTLKIRSTKLEDSAMYFCASRAEPGLEYNEQFFGPGTRLTVL.

V usage is TRBV18 and J usage is TRBJ2-5; D gene ambiguous. Germline V gene sequence: CDR1 KGHSH, CDR2 LQKENI. The V gene lost 3 bases and the J gene lost 1 base, with 6 bases spanning the gap. The CDR3 has 13 amino acids. CDR3 sequence (DNA): TGTGCCAGCTCACCCGCCCTCCAAGAGACCCAGTACTTC. It yields the protein CASSPALQETQYF.

This CDR3 reads CASSLAGGLPGGELFF. Here the CDR3 DNA reads TGTGCCAGCAGCTTGGCGGGGGGGCTCCCCGGCGGGGAGCTGTTTTTT. The chain carries TRBV5-4 and TRBJ2-2, with TRBD2 identical over 8 bases. Per the germline V gene, CDR1 is SGHNT and CDR2 is YYREEE (reference sequence). The length of the CDR3 is 16 residues. Unmatched junction bases numbered 8, after V lost 0 bases and J lost 7 bases.

The J gene is TRBJ2-7, the V gene TRBV18, with 7 nucleotides matching TRBD1. The V gene end was trimmed by 6 bases and the J gene end by 3 bases; junction bases not matched to a gene: 8. Germline V CDR1 and CDR2: KGHSH, LQKENI. The CDR3 has 14 amino acids. As DNA, the CDR3 is TGTGCCAGCTCCTCCGGGACAGCCTACTACGAGCAGTACTTC. This encodes CASSSGTAYYEQYF.

The chain uses TRBV10-3 and TRBJ1-1; no clear D gene. V lost 0 bases, J lost 0 bases, and 11 bases lay in between. The CDR3 contains 16 residues. Germline V CDR1 and CDR2: ENHRY, SYGVKD. As DNA, the CDR3 is TGTGCCATCAGTGAGTCGAAAGTGAACCTGAACACTGAAGCTTTCTTT. Its protein product is CAISESKVNLNTEAFF.

This clone was recorded once. V is TRBV5-6 and J is TRBJ1-3, with unresolved D. Germline CDR1 SGHDT, CDR2 YYEEEE. Trimming shortened V by 5 bases and J by 0 bases, and 18 bases separated the two germline ends. The length of the CDR3 is 17 residues. The CDR3 reads CASSLKSQARSGNTIYF. CDR3 nucleotide sequence: TGTGCCAGCAGTCTGAAGTCCCAGGCCCGCTCTGGAAACACCATATATTTT.

This clone appeared once. The chain joins TRBV5-1 to TRBJ2-3; tentatively, D is TRBD1 (5 bases). The CDR3 length is 16 residues. Trimming left V 2 bases short and J 1 base short, with 14 bases between. From germline, CDR1 is SGHRS and CDR2 YFSETQ. The CDR3, as DNA: TGCGCCAGCAGCTTTAGACAGAATTCGGGCACAGATACGCAGTATTTT. It translates to CASSFRQNSGTDTQYF.

Relative to its sample, this clone is medium-sized. This chain joins TRBV4-3 and TRBJ2-2, with 7 bases identical to TRBD1. Per germline, CDR1 LGHNA and CDR2 YSLEER. The CDR3 extends over 16 amino acids. Unmatched junction bases numbered 5, after V lost 1 base and J lost 3 bases. CDR3 DNA: TGCGCCAGCAGCCAAGCCAGGGGGTCATACACCGGGGAGCTGTTTTTT. It specifies CASSQARGSYTGELFF.

The chain is built from TRBV14 and TRBJ1-4; D perhaps matches TRBD1 (6 bases). The ends were cut back, 2 bases at V and 3 bases at J, with 10 bases in the middle. The length of the CDR3 is 15 residues. Germline V gives CDR1 SGHDN, CDR2 FVKESK. CDR3 in amino acids: CASSQIGQPNEKLFF. The CDR3 DNA follows: TGTGCCAGCAGCCAAATCGGACAGCCTAATGAAAAACTGTTTTTT.

V is TRBV6-6 and J is TRBJ1-5, with no clear D. V lost 4 bases to trimming and J lost 0 bases, with 4 bases between them. The CDR3 loop spans 13 amino acids. Germline CDR1 reads MNHNY; CDR2 reads SVGAGI (reference sequence). The CDR3 sequence: CASSFASNQPQHF. CDR3 coding DNA: TGTGCCAGCAGTTTTGCTAGCAATCAGCCCCAGCATTTT.

V is TRBV5-1 and J is TRBJ1-6; D may be TRBD1 (5 bases). Germline CDR1 SGHRS, CDR2 YFSETQ. Trimming stripped 0 bases from V and 9 bases from J, with 16 bases between. The CDR3 runs to 16 residues. CDR3 in amino acids: CASSLGGPENFSPLHF. DNA for the CDR3: TGCGCCAGCAGCTTGGGGGGCCCAGAGAATTTTTCACCCCTCCACTTT.

The rearrangement links TRBV15 to TRBJ2-1; 8 bases map to TRBD2. Germline V lookup: CDR1 LNHNV, CDR2 YYDKDF (reference sequence). Unmatched junction bases numbered 13, after V lost 1 base and J lost 5 bases. The CDR3 runs 18 residues. CDR3 loop: CATSRGPPELAVNNEQFF. For the CDR3, the DNA is TGTGCCACCAGCAGAGGACCCCCTGAACTAGCGGTTAACAATGAGCAGTTCTTC.

The chain is built from TRBV7-2 and TRBJ1-5; a possible D gene is TRBD1 (5 bases). Trimming took 3 bases from V and 7 from J, leaving 13 bases between them. Germline lookup yields CDR1 SGHTA and CDR2 FQGNSA. This CDR3 contains 14 residues. CDR3 sequence (DNA): TGTGCCAGCAGCTTGGGGGGAGGGAGACAGCCCCAGCATTTT. Its translation is CASSLGGGRQPQHF.

The chain couples TRBV5-5 to TRBJ2-2, with unresolved D. The V and J ends lost 0 bases and 2 bases respectively, with 11 bases between them. The CDR3 spans 16 residues. CDR1 is SGHKS, CDR2 YYEKEE, per germline (reference sequence). Written as DNA, the CDR3 is TGTGCCAGCAGCTTGGTAGGGCAGCCTAACACCGGGGAGCTGTTTTTT. Translating gives CASSLVGQPNTGELFF.

The DNA of the CDR3 is TGTGCCAGTAGTAACCAACTAGCCACAGATACGCAGTATTTT. It encodes CASSNQLATDTQYF. This sequence joins TRBV19 and TRBJ2-3; D is possibly TRBD2 (6 bases). V lost 4 bases and J 2 bases, leaving 10 bases between the germline ends. The germline V gene has CDR1 LNHDA and CDR2 SQIVND (reference sequence). The CDR3 contains 14 residues.

V and J are TRBV5-4 and TRBJ2-1; D gene uncertain. The CDR3 is 15 residues long. Between the trimmed V and J ends, which lost 4 bases and 0 bases, there was a span of 11 bases. CDR1 is SGHNT, CDR2 YYREEE, per germline (reference sequence). The CDR3 nucleotides read TGTGCCAGCAGCCCCCGGTCTGCCTCCTACAATGAGCAGTTCTTC. This encodes CASSPRSASYNEQFF.